Listed here are 30 T cell receptor beta chains from one sample, sequenced in a study of PD-1 blockade in classical Hodgkin lymphoma. Time point of the sample: cycle 4 day 1 (C4D1), after more than five weeks of nivolumab. All trial patients relapsed after autologous stem cell transplantation. Generated by immunoSEQ multiplex PCR, the TCRdb table keeps only in-frame clones and is missing some. The repertoire consists of tens of thousands of clones, with 81% occurring once and the leading ten covering about 15%. The sequencing used peripheral blood mononuclear cells (PBMCs), collected before the fourth cycle of nivolumab. The receptors were gathered from a human donor with classical Hodgkin lymphoma.

The chain recombines TRBV11-2 with TRBJ2-5; TRBD2 aligns across 9 bases. V gave up 6 bases and J gave up 4 bases; unmatched junction bases: 9. The V gene's germline CDR1 is SGHAT and CDR2 FQNNGV. The CDR3 covers 15 residues. In nucleotides, the CDR3 is TGTGCCAGCAGGTTCGGGACTAGCAGTCGAGAGACCCAGTACTTC. Its translation is CASRFGTSSRETQYF.

The rearrangement joins TRBV7-9 to TRBJ1-3; D unclear. Trimming removed 0 bases from V and 3 bases from J, with 9 bases in between. CDR3 size: 15 residues. Germline CDR1 reads SEHNR; CDR2 reads FQNEAQ (reference sequence). The CDR3 loop is CASSLALRIGNTIYF. CDR3 bases: TGTGCCAGCAGCTTAGCGCTGAGGATTGGAAACACCATATATTTT. The full variable domain, in which reference TRBV7-9 and TRBJ1-3 provide the parts outside the CDR3, is DTGVSQNPRHKITKRGQNVTFRCDPISEHNRLYWYRQTLGQGPEFLTYFQNEAQLEKSRLLSDRFSAERPKGSFSTLEIQRTEQGDSAMYLCASSLALRIGNTIYFGEGSWLTVV.

V is TRBV5-5 and J is TRBJ2-7, with 8 bases aligning to TRBD1. V was pared by 3 bases and J by 2 bases, with 4 bases of the junction left unmatched. Germline loops: CDR1 SGHKS, CDR2 YYEKEE (reference sequence). The CDR3 contains 14 residues. CDR3 protein: CASSYGTGAYEQYF. In DNA form, the CDR3 reads TGTGCCAGCAGCTACGGGACAGGAGCCTACGAGCAGTACTTC.

The chain carries TRBV7-8 and TRBJ2-3; no clear D gene. The CDR3 length is 12 residues. CDR1 is SGHVS and CDR2 is FQNEAQ in the germline V gene. Between the trimmed V and J ends, which lost 5 bases and 5 bases, there was a span of 8 bases. This chain's CDR3 is CASSMLRDTQYF. CDR3 sequence (DNA): TGTGCCAGCAGCATGCTCAGAGATACGCAGTATTTT. Full variable domain (missing parts from reference TRBV7-8 and TRBJ2-3): GAGVSQSPRYKVAKRGQDVALRCDPISGHVSLFWYQQALGQGPEFLTYFQNEAQLDKSGLPSDRFFAERPEGSVSTLKIQRTQQEDSAVYLCASSMLRDTQYFGPGTRLTVL.

This chain uses TRBV5-1 with TRBJ2-2, with D possibly matching TRBD2 (6 bases). V lost 0 bases and J 7 bases, leaving 13 bases between the germline ends. The CDR3 covers 15 residues. CDR1 is SGHRS and CDR2 is YFSETQ in the germline V gene. The DNA for the CDR3 is TGCGCCAGCAGCTTGGCGGGTAGCGGCGGCGGGGAGCTGTTTTTT. It encodes CASSLAGSGGGELFF.

This chain uses TRBV7-6 with TRBJ1-3; unclear D gene. From germline, CDR1 is SGHVS and CDR2 FNYEAQ. This CDR3 comprises 14 residues. V lost 4 bases to trimming and J lost 1 base, with 8 bases between them. In nucleotides, the CDR3 is TGTGCCAGCAGCTCGCCTTCTTCTGGAAACACCATATATTTT. Translation gives CASSSPSSGNTIYF.

The chain is built from TRBV11-3 and TRBJ2-5; D unresolved. V shed 5 bases and J shed 2 bases, with 9 bases lying between them. CDR1 SGHNT and CDR2 YENEEA come from the germline V gene. This CDR3 contains 13 residues. CDR3 DNA sequence: TGTGCCAGCAGCCTCGGGTCTCAAGAGACCCAGTACTTC. Amino acid sequence: CASSLGSQETQYF.

Only one count was recorded for this clone. DNA of the CDR3: TGTGCCAGCAGTGAAGCGCTTATAGCGGACGAGCAGTACGTC. Translation: CASSEALIADEQYV. The chain carries TRBV2 and TRBJ2-7; TRBD2 might be the D (6 bases). V was trimmed by 0 bases and J by 5 bases, leaving 11 bases between them. Germline lookup yields CDR1 SNHLY and CDR2 FYNNEI. This CDR3 comprises 14 residues.

The chain links TRBV7-7 to TRBJ2-5; 10 bases are a match to TRBD2. Germline V gives CDR1 SSHAT, CDR2 FNYEAQ (reference sequence). The CDR3 has 16 amino acids. J lost 4 bases, V lost 5 bases, and 10 bases had no gene match. CDR3 in amino acids: CASSHGLAGAPETQYF. The DNA for the CDR3 is TGTGCCAGCAGCCACGGCCTAGCGGGGGCCCCAGAGACCCAGTACTTC.

V is TRBV4-3 and J is TRBJ1-1; TRBD1 might be the D (6 bases). The V gene lost 1 base and the J gene lost 1 base, with 13 bases spanning the gap. The germline V gene has CDR1 LGHNA and CDR2 YSLEER. CDR3 length equals 16 residues. The chain's CDR3 is CASSQAVVQGNTEAFF. Written as DNA, the CDR3 is TGCGCCAGCAGCCAAGCGGTAGTACAGGGGAACACTGAAGCTTTCTTT.

The rearrangement joins TRBV18 to TRBJ2-7, with 9 bases lining up with TRBD1. Germline lookup yields CDR1 KGHSH and CDR2 LQKENI. V lost 3 bases, J lost 12 bases, and 9 bases stayed unmatched. The CDR3 has 13 amino acids. CDR3 protein: CASSPMDRGSLYV. The CDR3 nucleotides read TGTGCCAGCTCACCTATGGACAGGGGATCGTTGTACGTC.

V usage is TRBV28 and J usage is TRBJ2-2; possible D gene TRBD2, 6 bases. The CDR3 spans 16 residues. V lost 7 bases and J lost 1, with 16 bases in between. Germline CDR1 is MDHEN and CDR2 is SYDVKM. The CDR3 loop reads CASTTRVEGNTGELFF. The CDR3 coding sequence is TGTGCCAGCACAACCAGAGTGGAGGGGAACACCGGGGAGCTGTTTTTT.

In this sample, this clone turned up once. V and J are TRBV29-1 and TRBJ1-1; D is uncertain. Per the germline V gene, CDR1 is SQVTM and CDR2 is ANQGSEA. Trimming removed 7 bases from V and 1 base from J, with 7 bases in between. The CDR3 contains 11 residues. The CDR3 region has the DNA TGCAGCGCGACTCCGAACACTGAAGCTTTCTTT. Translated, it gives CSATPNTEAFF.

The chain uses TRBV15 and TRBJ2-5; 9 bases line up with TRBD1. V lost 0 bases, J lost 3 bases, and 2 bases stayed unmatched. The CDR3 loop spans 15 amino acids. Germline V gene sequence: CDR1 LNHNV, CDR2 YYDKDF (reference sequence). CDR3 in amino acids: CATSRDRTGEETQYF. CDR3 nucleotides: TGTGCCACCAGCAGAGATAGGACAGGGGAAGAGACCCAGTACTTC.

The gene calls are TRBV14 and TRBJ2-6, with TRBD2 identical over 8 bases. CDR1 SGHDN and CDR2 FVKESK come from the germline V gene. With 1 base clipped from V and 4 bases from J, the junction kept 6 bases outside the gene matches. CDR3 length equals 17 residues. The CDR3 bases are TGTGCCAGCAGCCAAGGACTAGCGTGGGCAGGGGCCAACGTCCTGACTTTC. Protein: CASSQGLAWAGANVLTF.

This clone was picked up a small number of times. The rearrangement links TRBV4-3 to TRBJ1-5; D uncertain. The CDR3 consists of 13 residues. Trimming removed 0 bases at V and 7 bases at J, with 7 bases between. The germline V gene encodes CDR1 LGHNA and CDR2 YSLEER. The CDR3 reads CASSQDRGQPQHF. CDR3 sequence (DNA): TGCGCCAGCAGCCAAGACAGAGGGCAGCCCCAGCATTTT.

V is TRBV28 and J is TRBJ2-3; perhaps TRBD2 as D (5 bases). Trimming took 6 bases from V and 6 from J, leaving 13 bases between them. Germline CDR1 reads MDHEN; CDR2 reads SYDVKM. The CDR3 contains 13 residues. CDR3: CASRLGGLDTQYF. The CDR3 region has the DNA TGTGCCAGCAGGCTCGGCGGGCTGGATACGCAGTATTTT. Full variable domain (rest looked up from reference TRBV28 and TRBJ2-3): DVKVTQSSRYLVKRTGEKVFLECVQDMDHENMFWYRQDPGLGLRLIYFSYDVKMKEKGDIPEGYSVSREKKERFSLILESASTNQTSMYLCASRLGGLDTQYFGPGTRLTVL.

The chain uses TRBV14 and TRBJ2-5; D could derive from TRBD1 or TRBD2 (5 bases each). The end of the DNA fits TRBJ2-7 better, so the J call may be wrong. Germline V CDR1 and CDR2: SGHDN, FVKESK. This CDR3 is built from 14 residues. The CDR3 loop is CASSQAGAGSEQYF. CDR3 DNA sequence: TGTGCCAGCAGCCAAGCCGGGGCAGGGTCCGAGCAGTACTTC.

This chain's CDR3 is CASSQGWGNQPQHF. The CDR3 nucleotides read TGTGCCAGCAGTCAGGGTTGGGGCAATCAGCCCCAGCATTTT. V usage is TRBV6-5 and J usage is TRBJ1-5, with a possible D match to TRBD1 (5 bases). Germline assignment: CDR1 MNHEY and CDR2 SVGAGI. Between the trimmed V and J ends, which lost 5 bases and 2 bases, there was a span of 10 bases. CDR3 length: 14 residues.

This clone was seen a few times. This chain uses TRBV5-3 with TRBJ1-5, with TRBD1 matching over 9 bases. TRBV5-3 is flagged as an ORF with uncertain function. V trimming: 0 bases; J trimming: 1 base; junction bases outside the gene matches: 5. The CDR3 runs to 17 residues. CDR3 sequence reads: CARSLGRQGGSNQPQHF. CDR3 nucleotides: TGTGCCAGAAGCTTGGGGCGACAGGGGGGGAGCAATCAGCCCCAGCATTTT.

This clone occurred once. The chain couples TRBV28 to TRBJ1-2; 9 bases match TRBD1. V dropped 5 bases and J dropped 4; count of bases not matched to a gene: 5. Germline CDR1 is MDHEN and CDR2 is SYDVKM. The CDR3 is made up of 14 amino acids. The CDR3 spells CASSRPGQGYGYTF. DNA for the CDR3: TGTGCCAGCAGTCGACCGGGACAGGGCTATGGCTACACCTTC.

This clone was counted a single time. The chain uses TRBV14 and TRBJ2-1; TRBD1 is a possible D gene (6 bases). The length of the CDR3 is 14 residues. Germline V CDR1 and CDR2: SGHDN, FVKESK. V was trimmed by 2 bases and J by 4 bases, leaving 9 bases between them. The CDR3 protein is CASSQNQGYNEQFF. The CDR3 region has the DNA TGTGCCAGCAGCCAAAACCAGGGGTACAATGAGCAGTTCTTC.

The rearrangement uses TRBV6-5 and TRBJ2-4; D is uncertain. The CDR3 length is 16 residues. Trimming stripped 0 bases from V and 0 bases from J, with 9 bases between. From germline, CDR1 is MNHEY and CDR2 SVGAGI. The CDR3 coding sequence is TGTGCCAGCAGTTACTCGATAGGATCAGCCAAAAACATTCAGTACTTC. Translation gives CASSYSIGSAKNIQYF.

The rearrangement joins TRBV9 to TRBJ2-2; 10 nucleotides align to TRBD2. The CDR3 is made up of 16 amino acids. V dropped 1 base and J dropped 0; count of bases not matched to a gene: 0. CDR1 SGDLS and CDR2 YYNGEE come from the germline V gene. The DNA of the CDR3 is TGTGCCAGCAGCGTAACTAGCGGGGCGAACACCGGGGAGCTGTTTTTT. Encoded protein: CASSVTSGANTGELFF.

This chain links TRBV28 with TRBJ1-1; no firm D call. Germline lookup yields CDR1 MDHEN and CDR2 SYDVKM. CDR3 length: 15 amino acids. V was pared by 4 bases and J by 2 bases, with 14 bases between. CDR3 region: CASSSPQIANTEAFF. CDR3 bases: TGTGCCAGCAGTTCCCCCCAGATTGCCAACACTGAAGCTTTCTTT.

This chain joins TRBV18 and TRBJ1-1, with 8 bases aligning to TRBD1. The CDR3 extends over 14 amino acids. Per germline, CDR1 KGHSH and CDR2 LQKENI. V shed 3 bases and J 6 bases; nucleotides not matched to a gene: 6. Here the CDR3 reads CASSPGQGAAEAFF. DNA for the CDR3: TGTGCCAGCTCACCCGGACAGGGTGCGGCTGAAGCTTTCTTT.

This chain joins TRBV4-3 and TRBJ2-5; a weak D match, TRBD1 (6 bases). There are 16 residues in the CDR3. Trimming took off 1 base at V and 5 bases at J, with 17 bases between the two ends. Germline V gene data show CDR1 as LGHNA and CDR2 as YSLEER. The chain's CDR3 is CASSQAFTGIGETQYF. DNA for the CDR3: TGCGCCAGCAGCCAAGCTTTCACAGGGATAGGGGAGACCCAGTACTTC.

This clone has just one count. This chain uses TRBV7-9 with TRBJ1-4; no reliable D call. The CDR3 covers 13 residues. The V end was cut by 11 bases, the J end by 4 bases, with 14 bases between. Germline CDR1 is SEHNR and CDR2 is FQNEAQ (reference sequence). CDR3 in amino acids: CAGMDLDNEKLFF. The CDR3 DNA reads as TGTGCCGGGATGGACTTGGATAATGAAAAACTGTTTTTT.

The genes are TRBV6-1 and TRBJ2-7; 9 nucleotides align to TRBD1. Germline V gene lookup returns CDR1 MNHNS and CDR2 SASEGT. J lost 6 bases, V lost 4 bases, and 16 bases had no gene match. There are 17 residues in the CDR3. The CDR3 bases are TGTGCCAGCAGTGCCCGAACCGGGACAGGGTATAGCGGCGAGCAGTACGTC. This sequence encodes CASSARTGTGYSGEQYV.

The chain is built from TRBV9 and TRBJ2-1; D tentatively reads TRBD1 or TRBD2 (7 bases each). The CDR3 loop spans 14 amino acids. V was clipped by 0 bases and J by 7 bases, with 11 bases between them. CDR1 and CDR2 from the germline V gene are SGDLS and YYNGEE. The chain's CDR3 is CASSVDRGGNEQFF. The CDR3 nucleotides read TGTGCCAGCAGCGTAGACAGGGGAGGGAATGAGCAGTTCTTC.